This T cell receptor (beta chain) was sequenced in a study of vaccination effects on CD4 cells after COVID-19. General study findings and limits: Convalescent patients were scarce, and early post-infection timepoints were absent.

Germline V gene lookup returns CDR1 SGHDT and CDR2 YYEEEE. Trimming pared 4 bases from V and 0 bases from J, leaving 8 bases between. This CDR3 has 14 amino acids. This clone has just one count. Its antigen is currently unknown. Prior to sequencing, the ViraFEST assay stimulated PBMC with viral peptide pools, which expanded the antigen-specific CD4+ T cells. Following 10 days of culture, CD4+ T cells were isolated. According to the study, vaccine recipients showed no prior SARS-CoV-2 infection and negative nucleocapsid antibodies. They grew roughly 2 million PBMC in each well, adding 10 IU/ml IL-2 and around 10 ug/ml peptides. Replacing half the medium with IL-2 medium was done on days 3 and 7. Here immunoSEQ multiplex PCR was the method, and the copy in TCRdb shows in-frame clones only, minus some. The table has under 75,000 clones, roughly 80% seen once.

The sequence was collected from a human donor who received a COVID-19 vaccine. This material consisted of CD4+ T cells from PBMCs cultured with SARS-CoV-2 spike peptides, taken before COVID-19 vaccination. The chain has TRBV5-6 and TRBJ2-4; D not certain. The CDR3 is CASSGYRAKNIQYF. As DNA, the CDR3 is TGTGCCAGCAGCGGGTACAGAGCCAAAAACATTCAGTACTTC. Full variable domain (missing parts from reference TRBV5-6 and TRBJ2-4): DAGVTQSPTHLIKTRGQQVTLRCSPKSGHDTVSWYQQALGQGPQFIFQYYEEEERQRGNFPDRFSGHQFPNYSSELNVNALLLGDSALYLCASSGYRAKNIQYFGAGTRLSVL.